Each of the 10 T cell receptor beta chains below was sequenced from the same sample in a study of T cells in Graves' hyperthyroidism and ophthalmopathy. The investigators amplified TCR beta CDR3 regions from RNA transcripts. Primed by the HTBI set, a first-round RT-PCR was run on the TCR CDR3. TCRdb reanalysed the multiplex PCR reads using MiXCR and keeps one entry per CDR3 protein. The profile shows around 350,000 distinct CDR3 sequences, 15% to 19% of them singletons. Material for sequencing was blood. The receptor set was obtained from a woman aged 18-29 years with Graves' hyperthyroidism that later progressed to Graves' ophthalmopathy.

J is TRBJ2-1 and V is TRBV20-1; D is ambiguous. This CDR3 comprises 14 residues. V was trimmed by 3 bases and J by 0 bases, leaving 9 bases between them. Germline V lookup: CDR1 DFQATT, CDR2 SNEGSKA (reference sequence). The CDR3 reads CSASGSSSYNEQFF. The CDR3 coding sequence is TGCAGTGCTAGCGGATCCTCCTCCTACAATGAGCAGTTCTTC.

This clonotype has ten or more counts. The V gene is TRBV7-2, the J gene TRBJ1-3; possible D gene TRBD1, 5 bases. Germline CDR1 is SGHTA and CDR2 is FQGNSA. Trimming cost V 5 bases and J 2 bases, with 13 bases left between them. The CDR3 consists of 15 residues. CDR3 loop: CASSLDRLTGNTIYF. The CDR3 DNA reads as TGTGCCAGCAGCCTAGACAGACTAACTGGAAACACCATATATTTT.

This clonotype was counted at least ten times. The chain is built from TRBV27 and TRBJ2-7; 8 bases are a match to TRBD1. The CDR3 consists of 12 residues. Germline V gives CDR1 MNHEY, CDR2 SMNVEV (reference sequence). V gave up 4 bases and J gave up 8 bases; unmatched junction bases: 4. For the CDR3, the DNA is TGTGCCAGCAGTTCGACAGGGGTGAAGCAGTACTTC. This encodes CASSSTGVKQYF.

This clonotype was counted only a few times. The genes are TRBV28 and TRBJ1-6, with 11 bases that match TRBD1. The germline V gene has CDR1 MDHEN and CDR2 SYDVKM. The CDR3 is 16 residues long. The V segment lost 2 bases and the J segment 13 bases; nucleotides outside the gene matches: 10. CDR3 DNA sequence: TGTGCCAGCAGTTTACGTAGGACAGGGGGCCGATCGCCCCTCCACTTT. Its translation: CASSLRRTGGRSPLHF.

This clonotype was counted ten times or more. This chain connects TRBV28 to TRBJ1-2; D may be TRBD1 (5 bases). V dropped 5 bases and J dropped 6 bases, with 13 bases sitting between them. Germline loops: CDR1 MDHEN, CDR2 SYDVKM. This CDR3 has 13 residues. CDR3 coding DNA: TGTGCCAGCAGTCGGGACGCACTGCATGGCTACACCTTC. This sequence encodes CASSRDALHGYTF.

This clonotype has a count of ten or more. This chain connects TRBV10-3 to TRBJ2-3, with 11 bases fitting TRBD2. V lost 5 bases to trimming and J lost 0 bases; unmatched junction nucleotides: 4. The CDR3 runs to 16 residues. CDR1 is ENHRY and CDR2 is SYGVKD in the germline V gene. The CDR3, as DNA: TGTGCCATCAGTCGCACTAGCGGGAGCAGCACAGATACGCAGTATTTT. This translates into CAISRTSGSSTDTQYF.

The table lists this clonotype with many counts. The gene calls are TRBV30 and TRBJ2-1, with D maybe TRBD1 (5 bases). V was pared by 3 bases and J by 1 base, with 7 bases between. Germline V gene lookup returns CDR1 GTSNPN and CDR2 SVGIG (reference sequence). This CDR3 is 13 amino acids long. The CDR3 DNA sequence: TGTGCCTGGAGCAGGGCATCCTACAATGAGCAGTTCTTC. Its translation: CAWSRASYNEQFF.

This clonotype was counted many times. The chain has TRBV29-1 and TRBJ2-3; D unclear. Trimming stripped 3 bases from V and 0 bases from J, with 13 bases between. Germline values: CDR1 SQVTM, CDR2 ANQGSEA. The CDR3 consists of 15 residues. Written as DNA, the CDR3 is TGCAGCGTTGATGTCGGCGGTTCTAGCACAGATACGCAGTATTTT. This translates into CSVDVGGSSTDTQYF.

The genes are TRBV6-5 and TRBJ2-2; the D gene is possibly TRBD1 (6 bases). The V gene lost 3 bases and the J gene lost 5 bases, with 16 bases spanning the gap. There are 16 residues in the CDR3. Germline V gene sequence: CDR1 MNHEY, CDR2 SVGAGI. CDR3 loop: CASSYPQGWETGELFF. The CDR3 bases are TGTGCCAGCAGTTATCCACAGGGTTGGGAAACCGGGGAGCTGTTTTTT.

This rearrangement joins TRBV3-1 to TRBJ2-1, with 11 bases fitting TRBD2. CDR1 and CDR2 from the germline V gene are LGHDT and YNNKEL (reference sequence). The CDR3 is made up of 17 amino acids. V shed 4 bases and J 12 bases; nucleotides not matched to a gene: 17. The CDR3 bases are TGTGCCAGCAGCCCCTCCGAGGTAGCGGGAGGGGTTACGGCGCAGTTCTTC. This sequence encodes CASSPSEVAGGVTAQFF.